The 23 T cell receptor beta chains presented below share a single source sample, sequenced in a study of CD8 T cells in ankylosing spondylitis. TCRdb called the 5' RACE reads again in MiXCR, with one record for every CDR3 protein. The profile covers 30,000 to 35,000 distinct CDR3 sequences, with roughly 33% appearing a single time and 45% taken by the ten largest. Sequenced material: synovial fluid, either unsorted or a sorted T cell fraction (not recorded which). Receptors were obtained from a male donor with ankylosing spondylitis.

The sample holds a few counts of this clonotype. The genes are TRBV12-3 or TRBV12-4 and TRBJ2-1; D unresolved. CDR3 length: 15 amino acids. The germline V and J ends were trimmed by 5 bases and 3 bases, with 14 bases remaining between them. CDR3 coding DNA: TGTGCCAGCAGTCCCCTCGCGGTACACTACAATGAGCAGTTCTTC. Encoded protein: CASSPLAVHYNEQFF.

By share of the sample, this clonotype is medium-sized (0.01 to 0.1%). The chain employs TRBV5-1 and TRBJ1-2, with D maybe TRBD1 (6 bases). V lost 0 bases, J lost 4 bases, and 19 bases lay in between. Per germline, CDR1 SGHRS and CDR2 YFSETQ. This CDR3 comprises 17 residues. The CDR3 DNA follows: TGCGCCAGCAGCTTGGAGGTTCTCGGACAGAGCTTCTATGGCTACACCTTC. It encodes CASSLEVLGQSFYGYTF.

The rearrangement uses TRBV3-1 and TRBJ2-1; 14 bases are a match to TRBD2. The CDR3 runs 16 residues. J lost 9 bases, V lost 2 bases, and 6 bases had no gene match. Germline CDR1 reads LGHDT; CDR2 reads YNNKEL (reference sequence). In DNA, the CDR3 is TGTGCCAGCAGCCAAAGGGGACTAGCGGGAGTGGTTGAGCAGTTCTTC. As protein: CASSQRGLAGVVEQFF.

The rearrangement links TRBV7-9 to TRBJ2-1, with 9 bases matching TRBD2. The CDR3 has 17 residues. V dropped 2 bases and J dropped 8; count of bases not matched to a gene: 13. Germline V gene lookup returns CDR1 SEHNR and CDR2 FQNEAQ (reference sequence). The CDR3 nucleotides are TGTGCCAGCAGCTTATCAGGTGGTAGCGGGGGCGGCGATGAGCAGTTCTTC. Protein sequence: CASSLSGGSGGGDEQFF.

This clonotype was found a few times. V gene TRBV24-1 combines with J gene TRBJ2-3; 11 bases are shared with TRBD2. The V gene end was trimmed by 4 bases and the J gene end by 2 bases; junction bases not matched to a gene: 10. CDR1 and CDR2 from the germline V gene are KGHDR and SFDVKD. CDR3 length: 18 residues. CDR3 protein: CATSELGTSGHSTDTQYF. As DNA, the CDR3 is TGTGCCACCAGTGAACTAGGGACTAGCGGCCATTCCACAGATACGCAGTATTTT.

This clonotype was counted many times. V and J are TRBV7-6 and TRBJ1-1; 9 bases fit TRBD1. Germline V gives CDR1 SGHVS, CDR2 FNYEAQ. J was trimmed by 1 base and V by 4 bases; bases with no gene match: 4. The CDR3 is 15 residues long. The CDR3 loop reads CASSSGQGTNTEAFF. The CDR3 region has the DNA TGTGCCAGCAGCTCAGGACAGGGGACGAACACTGAAGCTTTCTTT. Full variable domain (missing parts from reference TRBV7-6 and TRBJ1-1): GAGVSQSPRYKVTKRGQDVALRCDPISGHVSLYWYRQALGQGPEFLTYFNYEAQQDKSGLPNDRFSAERPEGSISTLTIQRTEQRDSAMYRCASSSGQGTNTEAFFGQGTRLTVV.

This clonotype turned up a few times. V is TRBV9 and J is TRBJ2-3; D is undetermined. V was clipped by 3 bases and J by 2 bases, with 13 bases between them. CDR1 SGDLS and CDR2 YYNGEE come from the germline V gene. This CDR3 is built from 15 residues. The CDR3 here is CASSAPGGTTDTQYF. CDR3 sequence (DNA): TGTGCCAGCAGCGCCCCGGGCGGCACCACAGATACGCAGTATTTT.

The chain couples TRBV11-2 to TRBJ1-2; 10 bases map to TRBD1. The CDR3 spans 16 residues. CDR1 is SGHAT, CDR2 FQNNGV, per germline. V dropped 5 bases and J dropped 4; count of bases not matched to a gene: 10. CDR3 in amino acids: CASSTPGTGVIYGYTF. Here the CDR3 DNA reads TGTGCCAGCAGCACCCCCGGGACAGGGGTTATCTATGGCTACACCTTC.

Only one count was recorded for this clonotype. The chain recombines TRBV7-9 with TRBJ2-7, with TRBD1 identical over 7 bases. This CDR3 spans 14 amino acids. J was trimmed by 4 bases and V by 5 bases; bases with no gene match: 8. Germline V gene lookup returns CDR1 SEHNR and CDR2 FQNEAQ (reference sequence). The CDR3 reads CASSPRDRAYEQYV. Here the CDR3 DNA reads TGTGCCAGCAGCCCTAGGGACAGAGCTTACGAGCAGTACGTC.

The chain uses TRBV29-1 and TRBJ1-2; D is possibly TRBD1 (6 bases). The CDR3 is 14 amino acids. V shed 6 bases and J shed 4 bases, with 18 bases lying between them. Germline V gene sequence: CDR1 SQVTM, CDR2 ANQGSEA. CDR3 DNA: TGCAGCGTAGATAACAGGGTATCGAGCTATGGCTACACCTTC. It codes for CSVDNRVSSYGYTF.

The J gene is TRBJ2-7, the V gene TRBV19; D might be TRBD1 or TRBD2, each matching 5 bases. Trimming removed 4 bases at V and 3 bases at J, with 13 bases between. The CDR3 covers 14 residues. In germline, CDR1 is LNHDA, CDR2 SQIVND (reference sequence). The CDR3 reads CASSNPGPGYEQYF. DNA of the CDR3: TGTGCCAGTAGTAACCCGGGGCCTGGCTACGAGCAGTACTTC.

The table lists this clonotype with a few counts. The V call is TRBV2, the J call TRBJ2-1; D tentatively fits TRBD1 or TRBD2 (5 bases each). V was trimmed by 3 bases and J by 5 bases, leaving 11 bases between them. The CDR3 is 14 residues long. The V gene's germline CDR1 is SNHLY and CDR2 FYNNEI. Here the CDR3 reads CASSDDGTHNEQFF. In nucleotides, the CDR3 is TGTGCCAGCAGTGACGACGGGACCCACAATGAGCAGTTCTTC.

This clonotype was detected a few times. The rearrangement joins TRBV20-1 to TRBJ1-1; 7 bases are a match to TRBD1. J gave up 3 bases and V 4 bases, and 5 bases lay outside the gene matches. The CDR3 is made up of 13 amino acids. Germline loops: CDR1 DFQATT, CDR2 SNEGSKA (reference sequence). In DNA form, the CDR3 reads TGCAGTGCTACACCAGGGGGTCACACTGAAGCTTTCTTT. Translating it yields CSATPGGHTEAFF.

V and J are TRBV27 and TRBJ2-7; no clear D. The CDR3 is made up of 13 amino acids. V was trimmed by 0 bases and J by 5 bases, leaving 8 bases between them. Per the germline V gene, CDR1 is MNHEY and CDR2 is SMNVEV (reference sequence). The CDR3 region has the DNA TGTGCCAGCAGTTTATCCAGGAGAAACGAGCAGTACGTC. Its translation is CASSLSRRNEQYV.

This chain connects TRBV12-3 or TRBV12-4 to TRBJ2-2; D gene unclear. The CDR3 consists of 14 residues. Deletions cut 2 bases from V and 2 bases from J, with 6 bases between. DNA of the CDR3: TGTGCCAGCAGTTTATATCTAAACACCGGGGAGCTGTTTTTT. As protein: CASSLYLNTGELFF.

CDR3 amino acids: CASSVAGPTFYGYTF. In DNA, the CDR3 is TGTGCCAGCAGCGTAGCGGGGCCGACCTTCTATGGCTACACCTTC. This rearrangement joins TRBV9 to TRBJ1-2; D perhaps matches TRBD1 (5 bases). Trimming cost V 0 bases and J 4 bases, with 13 bases left between them. Germline CDR1 and CDR2: SGDLS and YYNGEE. CDR3 length: 15 amino acids. The whole variable domain, remainder taken from reference TRBV9 and TRBJ1-2, is DSGVTQTPKHLITATGQRVTLRCSPRSGDLSVYWYQQSLDQGLQFLIQYYNGEERAKGNILERFSAQQFPDLHSELNLSSLELGDSALYFCASSVAGPTFYGYTFGSGTRLTVV.

This clonotype has ten or more counts. The chain uses TRBV19 and TRBJ2-1; D not resolved. V was pared by 7 bases and J by 3 bases, with 7 bases between. This CDR3 has 12 amino acids. Germline CDR1 LNHDA, CDR2 SQIVND (reference sequence). The CDR3 DNA sequence: TGTGCCAGTAAGTGGGGCTACAATGAGCAGTTCTTC. This sequence encodes CASKWGYNEQFF. Full variable domain (remainder filled in from reference TRBV19 and TRBJ2-1): DGGITQSPKYLFRKEGQNVTLSCEQNLNHDAMYWYRQDPGQGLRLIYYSQIVNDFQKGDIAEGYSVSREKKESFPLTVTSAQKNPTAFYLCASKWGYNEQFFGPGTRLTVL.

Many counts were recorded for this clonotype. The V call is TRBV10-1, the J call TRBJ2-1, with 8 bases lining up with TRBD2. This CDR3 region has 16 residues. V shed 4 bases, J shed 1 base, and the junction held 6 bases outside the gene matches. The V gene's germline CDR1 is WNHNN and CDR2 SYGVQD (reference sequence). The CDR3 sequence: CASSAHGRDSYNEQFF. The CDR3 DNA is TGCGCCAGCAGTGCACACGGGAGGGATTCCTACAATGAGCAGTTCTTC.

This chain joins TRBV2 and TRBJ2-7; D not resolved. V was trimmed by 4 bases and J by 5 bases, leaving 3 bases between them. The CDR3 is 10 residues long. CDR1 is SNHLY and CDR2 is FYNNEI in the germline V gene. In DNA form, the CDR3 reads TGTGCCAGCAGTGGAGACGAGCAGTACTTC. Its translation: CASSGDEQYF. The variable domain in full, with the rest retrieved from reference TRBV2 and TRBJ2-7, is EPEVTQTPSHQVTQMGQEVILRCVPISNHLYFYWYRQILGQKVEFLVSFYNNEISEKSEIFDDQFSVERPDGSNFTLKIRSTKLEDSAMYFCASSGDEQYFGPGTRLTVT.

This clonotype was seen a few times. The chain has TRBV12-3 or TRBV12-4 and TRBJ1-5; D possibly corresponds to TRBD1 (5 bases). The CDR3 runs 16 residues. Trimming pared 1 base from V and 1 base from J, leaving 11 bases between. CDR3 nucleotide sequence: TGTGCCAGCAGTTTAGGGGGCCTAAGCAGCAATCAGCCCCAGCATTTT. Translation: CASSLGGLSSNQPQHF.

The rearrangement uses TRBV20-1 and TRBJ2-2; D perhaps matches TRBD1 (6 bases). The CDR3 is 15 residues long. V was trimmed by 1 base and J by 3 bases, leaving 12 bases between them. The germline V gene has CDR1 DFQATT and CDR2 SNEGSKA (reference sequence). CDR3 DNA: TGCAGTGCTAGAGGTTCGGACAGAGACACCGGGGAGCTGTTTTTT. Protein: CSARGSDRDTGELFF.

This clonotype was counted at least ten times. The genes are TRBV28 and TRBJ2-7, with 8 bases matching TRBD1. This CDR3 spans 13 amino acids. Trimming took 7 bases from V and 2 from J; bases not matched to a gene: 4. The germline CDR1 and CDR2 sequences are MDHEN and SYDVKM. CDR3 region: CASTRTGTYEQYV. The CDR3 DNA sequence: TGTGCCAGCACCCGGACAGGGACCTACGAGCAGTACGTC.

The V call is TRBV5-6, the J call TRBJ2-7; D uncertain. V was cut by 2 bases and J by 0 bases, with 12 bases left in between. Per the germline V gene, CDR1 is SGHDT and CDR2 is YYEEEE. The CDR3 contains 15 residues. DNA for the CDR3: TGTGCCAGCAGCTTTATTCACACTAACTCCTACGAGCAGTACTTC. The encoded protein is CASSFIHTNSYEQYF.